This TCR beta chain comes out of a study of early T cells in non-severe SARS-CoV-2 infection. Individual cDNA molecules each received unique molecular identifiers attached to them. In TCRdb, the 5' RACE reads were re-called with MiXCR into one record per CDR3 protein. The data contain 85,000 to 100,000 distinct CDR3 sequences, more than 9.5% of them singletons. Per germline, CDR1 DFQATT and CDR2 SNEGSKA (reference sequence). The CDR3 has 14 residues. With 6 bases clipped from V and 7 bases from J, the junction kept 8 bases outside the gene matches. A word on this clonotype: Its target is unknown.

Findings and limits, study-wide: Matching results from VDJdb favored anti-spike CD8 responses, leaving private and CD4 specificities undetected.

The receptor was derived from an adult who was a healthcare worker with PCR-confirmed SARS-CoV-2 infection or an uninfected control (not recorded which). The rearrangement uses TRBV20-1 and TRBJ2-3; 12 positions agree with TRBD2. This sample comprised whole blood, obtained at baseline. This CDR3 is CSAIPSGRDYTQYF. In nucleotides, the CDR3 is TGCAGTGCGATCCCTAGCGGGAGGGATTATACGCAGTATTTT.